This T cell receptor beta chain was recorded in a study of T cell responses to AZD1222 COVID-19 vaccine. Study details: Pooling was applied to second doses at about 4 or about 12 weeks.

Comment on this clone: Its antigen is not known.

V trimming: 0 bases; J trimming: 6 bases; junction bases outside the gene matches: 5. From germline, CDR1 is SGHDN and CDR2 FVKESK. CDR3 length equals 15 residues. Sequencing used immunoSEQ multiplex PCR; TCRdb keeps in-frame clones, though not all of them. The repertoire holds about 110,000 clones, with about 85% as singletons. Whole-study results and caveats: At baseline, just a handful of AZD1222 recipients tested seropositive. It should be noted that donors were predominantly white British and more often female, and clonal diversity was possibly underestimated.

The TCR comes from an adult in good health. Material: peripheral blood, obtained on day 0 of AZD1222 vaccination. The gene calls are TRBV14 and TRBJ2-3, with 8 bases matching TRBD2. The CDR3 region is CASSQDPAGADTQYF. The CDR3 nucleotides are TGTGCCAGCAGCCAAGATCCAGCGGGGGCGGATACGCAGTATTTT. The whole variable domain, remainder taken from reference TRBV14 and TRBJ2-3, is EAGVTQFPSHSVIEKGQTVTLRCDPISGHDNLYWYRRVMGKEIKFLLHFVKESKQDESGMPNNRFLAERTGGTYSTLKVQPAELEDSGVYFCASSQDPAGADTQYFGPGTRLTVL.